The 18 T cell receptor beta chains given below trace back to one sample, sequenced in a study of shared clonotypes between healthy human individuals. Sequenced by immunoSEQ multiplex PCR; TCRdb stores in-frame clones only, minus some. The sample yields roughly 2 million clones, 85% to 95% seen once. Sequenced sample: naive CD4+ T cells sorted from blood. Subset denoted: CD45RA+ positively selected. The receptors were sampled from a man between 18 and 29 years old in good health.

In regard to this clone: Within the sample, other DNA sequences also encode this same CDR3. The rearrangement joins TRBV10-3 to TRBJ1-4, with 7 bases identical to TRBD1. This CDR3 has 15 residues. Trimming cost V 0 bases and J 5 bases; bases outside gene matches: 3. CDR1 and CDR2 from the germline V gene are ENHRY and SYGVKD. The CDR3 coding sequence is TGTGCCATCAGTGAGTCAGGGGGCCCGAATGAAAAACTGTTTTTT. Amino acids: CAISESGGPNEKLFF.

The CDR3 here is CASSDRTDNSPLHF. CDR3 nucleotides: TGTGCCAGTAGTGACCGGACAGATAATTCACCCCTCCACTTT. This chain uses TRBV19 with TRBJ1-6; perhaps TRBD1 as D (6 bases). The germline CDR1 and CDR2 sequences are LNHDA and SQIVND (reference sequence). V dropped 5 bases and J dropped 5 bases, with 10 bases sitting between them. The CDR3 loop spans 14 amino acids. Complete variable domain (other parts from reference TRBV19 and TRBJ1-6): DGGITQSPKYLFRKEGQNVTLSCEQNLNHDAMYWYRQDPGQGLRLIYYSQIVNDFQKGDIAEGYSVSREKKESFPLTVTSAQKNPTAFYLCASSDRTDNSPLHFGNGTRLTVT.

This clone has only one observation. The junction shows a germline mismatch at one end, possibly a read error. The chain carries TRBV7-7 and TRBJ2-5; TRBD2 matches 15 bases. The CDR3 runs 17 residues. Germline lookup yields CDR1 SSHAT and CDR2 FNYEAQ (reference sequence). CDR3 in DNA: TGTGCTAGCAGCTTAGGTGGACTAGCGGGAGGGCCAGAGACCCAGTACTTC. Translated, it gives CASSLGGLAGGPETQYF.

This clone appeared once. The V gene is TRBV5-6, the J gene TRBJ1-6; 8 nucleotides match TRBD1. This CDR3 is 15 amino acids long. The germline gives CDR1 SGHDT, CDR2 YYEEEE. Germline trimming cut 2 bases from V and 14 bases from J; bases unmatched to any gene: 12. The CDR3 here is CASSFDRGSFGTLHF. The CDR3 bases are TGTGCCAGCAGCTTTGACAGGGGATCTTTTGGCACCCTCCACTTT.

The chain joins TRBV29-1 to TRBJ2-7, with TRBD1 identical over 8 bases. The CDR3 runs 13 residues. Germline CDR1 and CDR2: SQVTM and ANQGSEA. V shed 3 bases, J shed 6 bases, and the junction held 7 bases outside the gene matches. The CDR3 DNA is TGCAGCGTTGATCAGGGGGCGCCGGGCGAGCAGTACTTC. This codes for CSVDQGAPGEQYF.

The gene calls are TRBV10-2 and TRBJ2-2; 8 nucleotides agree with TRBD2. The V gene's germline CDR1 is WSHSY and CDR2 SAAADI. This CDR3 is built from 17 residues. Trimming cost V 8 bases and J 5 bases; bases outside gene matches: 16. The CDR3 coding sequence is TGCGCCAGCTGCCGGATGTCGGGAGGGCCGGGGACCGGGGAGCTGTTTTTT. Encoded protein: CASCRMSGGPGTGELFF.

V gene TRBV6-1 combines with J gene TRBJ1-6, with 11 bases aligning to TRBD1. This CDR3 is built from 15 residues. CDR1 MNHNS and CDR2 SASEGT come from the germline V gene. V shed 3 bases and J 7 bases; nucleotides not matched to a gene: 2. The CDR3 bases are TGTGCCAGCAGTGAGGGACAGGGGGTGAATTCACCCCTCCACTTT. Protein product: CASSEGQGVNSPLHF.

The chain carries TRBV15 and TRBJ2-7; 8 bases fit TRBD1. The CDR3 loop spans 13 amino acids. Per the germline V gene, CDR1 is LNHNV and CDR2 is YYDKDF (reference sequence). The V and J ends lost 8 bases and 5 bases, in that order; junction bases with no gene match: 8. The CDR3 nucleotides are TGTGCCACCCGGGTCCAGGGGGCGGACGAGCAGTACTTC. Its translation is CATRVQGADEQYF.

The chain combines TRBV6-1 with TRBJ2-5; D uncertain. The CDR3 totals 16 residues. Germline V gives CDR1 MNHNS, CDR2 SASEGT. V was shortened by 0 bases and J by 3 bases, with 14 bases between the two germline ends. In DNA, the CDR3 is TGTGCCAGCAGTGAAGCGAATAGAGGAAAAAAAGAGACCCAGTACTTC. This sequence encodes CASSEANRGKKETQYF.

The chain joins TRBV10-1 to TRBJ2-3; the D gene is possibly TRBD2 (5 bases). The CDR3 runs 17 residues. The germline V gene encodes CDR1 WNHNN and CDR2 SYGVQD (reference sequence). V shed 0 bases and J shed 1 base, with 14 bases lying between them. The CDR3 sequence: CASSESRSGRGTDTQYF. CDR3 sequence (DNA): TGCGCCAGCAGTGAGTCGAGGAGTGGGAGAGGCACAGATACGCAGTATTTT.

This chain joins TRBV6-5 and TRBJ2-2, with D unresolved. The CDR3 extends over 15 amino acids. The germline V gene has CDR1 MNHEY and CDR2 SVGAGI. The V gene lost 7 bases and the J gene lost 6 bases, with 18 bases spanning the gap. The CDR3 region is CASTHFRVNPGELFF. The CDR3, as DNA: TGTGCCAGCACCCATTTCCGGGTCAACCCCGGGGAGCTGTTTTTT.

The rearrangement links TRBV6-6 to TRBJ2-5, with D perhaps matching TRBD1 or TRBD2 (5 bases each). V was shortened by 7 bases and J by 4 bases, with 13 bases between the two germline ends. Germline V gene data show CDR1 as MNHNY and CDR2 as SVGAGI (reference sequence). The CDR3 totals 13 residues. The CDR3 sequence: CASTQVRGETQYF. DNA for the CDR3: TGTGCCAGCACCCAGGTGAGGGGAGAGACCCAGTACTTC.

The chain joins TRBV15 to TRBJ1-6; TRBD1 agrees at 7 bases. Germline CDR1 is LNHNV and CDR2 is YYDKDF (reference sequence). J lost 0 bases, V lost 5 bases, and 7 bases had no gene match. This CDR3 comprises 17 residues. This chain's CDR3 is CATSGRQGSSYNSPLHF. The CDR3 DNA reads as TGTGCCACCAGCGGGAGACAGGGCAGCTCCTATAATTCACCCCTCCACTTT.

This clone is a singleton in its sample. Mismatch with germline at one junction end may stem from a read error. This chain joins TRBV7-7 and TRBJ2-1, with 10 positions matching TRBD2. The CDR3 totals 15 residues. Germline-derived CDR1 and CDR2 are SSHAT and FNYEAQ (reference sequence). CDR3 nucleotide sequence: TGTGCTAGCAGCTTGAGTCTAGCGGGAGTCAATGAGCAGTTCTTC. Its translation: CASSLSLAGVNEQFF.

The chain has TRBV10-3 and TRBJ2-5, with D possibly matching TRBD1 (5 bases). In germline, CDR1 is ENHRY, CDR2 SYGVKD. The CDR3 sequence is 13 residues long. V lost 4 bases to trimming and J lost 3 bases, with 9 bases between them. The CDR3 region is CAISGAREETQYF. The CDR3, as DNA: TGTGCCATCAGTGGGGCCAGGGAAGAGACCCAGTACTTC.

The CDR3 DNA reads TGTGCCAGCAGCGGCGGGATAGCAGTCACTAGCACAGATACGCAGTATTTT. Protein sequence: CASSGGIAVTSTDTQYF. This rearrangement joins TRBV5-5 to TRBJ2-3; D might be TRBD2 (6 bases). The CDR3 is 17 residues long. V gave up 4 bases and J gave up 0 bases, with 18 bases separating them. CDR1 and CDR2 from the germline V gene are SGHKS and YYEKEE (reference sequence). Using reference TRBV5-5 and TRBJ2-3 for the parts outside the CDR3, the full variable domain is DAGVTQSPTHLIKTRGQQVTLRCSPISGHKSVSWYQQVLGQGPQFIFQYYEKEERGRGNFPDRFSARQFPNYSSELNVNALLLGDSALYLCASSGGIAVTSTDTQYFGPGTRLTVL.

This chain links TRBV7-9 with TRBJ2-5, with a tentative D call TRBD2 (6 bases). This CDR3 comprises 15 residues. V was clipped by 5 bases and J by 1 base, with 14 bases between them. CDR1 is SEHNR and CDR2 is FQNEAQ in the germline V gene (reference sequence). This CDR3 reads CASSRAGQVQETQYF. CDR3 sequence (DNA): TGTGCCAGCAGCCGAGCGGGCCAGGTCCAAGAGACCCAGTACTTC.

The chain couples TRBV10-3 to TRBJ1-3; possible D gene TRBD1, 6 bases. Germline CDR1 ENHRY, CDR2 SYGVKD. CDR3 length equals 12 residues. Trimming left V 8 bases short and J 3 bases short, with 8 bases between. The CDR3 DNA is TGTGCCATCGGGGACATTGGAAACACCATATATTTT. This translates into CAIGDIGNTIYF.